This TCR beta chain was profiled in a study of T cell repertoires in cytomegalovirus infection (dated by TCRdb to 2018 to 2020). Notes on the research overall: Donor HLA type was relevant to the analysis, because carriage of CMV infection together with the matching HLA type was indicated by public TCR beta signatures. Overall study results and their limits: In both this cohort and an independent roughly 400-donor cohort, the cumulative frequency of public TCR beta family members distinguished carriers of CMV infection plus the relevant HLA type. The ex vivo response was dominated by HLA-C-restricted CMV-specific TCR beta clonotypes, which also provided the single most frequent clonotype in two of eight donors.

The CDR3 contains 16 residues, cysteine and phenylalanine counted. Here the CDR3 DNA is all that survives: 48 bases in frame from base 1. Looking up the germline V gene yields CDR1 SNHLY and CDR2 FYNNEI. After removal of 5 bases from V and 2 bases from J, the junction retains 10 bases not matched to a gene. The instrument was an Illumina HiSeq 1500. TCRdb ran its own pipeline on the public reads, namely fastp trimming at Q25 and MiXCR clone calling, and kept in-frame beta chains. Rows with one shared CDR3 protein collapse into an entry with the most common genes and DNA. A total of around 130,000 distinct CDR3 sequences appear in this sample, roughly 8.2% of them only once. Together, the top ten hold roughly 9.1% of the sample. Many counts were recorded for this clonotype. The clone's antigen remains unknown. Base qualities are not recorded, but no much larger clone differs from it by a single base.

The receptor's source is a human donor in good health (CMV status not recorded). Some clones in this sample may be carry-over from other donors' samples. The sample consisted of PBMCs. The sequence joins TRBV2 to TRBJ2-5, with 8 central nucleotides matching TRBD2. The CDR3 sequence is CASSTLAGGEQETQYF. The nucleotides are TGTGCCAGCAGTACTTTGGCGGGGGGTGAACAAGAGACCCAGTACTTC.